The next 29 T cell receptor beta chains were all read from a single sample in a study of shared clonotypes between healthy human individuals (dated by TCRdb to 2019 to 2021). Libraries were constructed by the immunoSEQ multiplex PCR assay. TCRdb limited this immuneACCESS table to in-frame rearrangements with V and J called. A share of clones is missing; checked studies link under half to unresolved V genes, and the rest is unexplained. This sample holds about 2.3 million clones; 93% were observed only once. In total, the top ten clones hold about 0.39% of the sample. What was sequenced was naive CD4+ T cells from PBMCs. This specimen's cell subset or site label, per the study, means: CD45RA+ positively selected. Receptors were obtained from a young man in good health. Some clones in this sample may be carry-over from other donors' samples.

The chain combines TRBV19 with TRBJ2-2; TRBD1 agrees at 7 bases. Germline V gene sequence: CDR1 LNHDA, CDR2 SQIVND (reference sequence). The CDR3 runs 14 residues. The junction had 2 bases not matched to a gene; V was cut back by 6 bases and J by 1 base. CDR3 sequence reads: CASRQGMNTGELFF. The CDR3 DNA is TGTGCCAGTAGACAGGGGATGAACACCGGGGAGCTGTTTTTT.

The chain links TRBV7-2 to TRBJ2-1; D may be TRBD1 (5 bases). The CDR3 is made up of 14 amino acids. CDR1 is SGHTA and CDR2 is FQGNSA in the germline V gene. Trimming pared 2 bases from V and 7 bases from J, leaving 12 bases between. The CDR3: CASSLQGIRNEQFF. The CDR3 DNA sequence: TGTGCCAGCAGCTTACAGGGAATCAGGAATGAGCAGTTCTTC.

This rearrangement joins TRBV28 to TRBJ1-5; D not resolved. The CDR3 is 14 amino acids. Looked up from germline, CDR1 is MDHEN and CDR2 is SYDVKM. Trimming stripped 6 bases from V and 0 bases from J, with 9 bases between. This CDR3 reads CASRIQISNQPQHF. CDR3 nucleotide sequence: TGTGCCAGCAGGATACAGATTAGCAATCAGCCCCAGCATTTT.

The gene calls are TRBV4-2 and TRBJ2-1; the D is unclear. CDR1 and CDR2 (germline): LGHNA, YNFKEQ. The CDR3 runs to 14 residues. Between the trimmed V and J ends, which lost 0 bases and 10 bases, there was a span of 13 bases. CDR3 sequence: CASSQDQGYREQFF. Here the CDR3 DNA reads TGTGCCAGCAGCCAAGATCAAGGCTATCGCGAGCAGTTCTTC.

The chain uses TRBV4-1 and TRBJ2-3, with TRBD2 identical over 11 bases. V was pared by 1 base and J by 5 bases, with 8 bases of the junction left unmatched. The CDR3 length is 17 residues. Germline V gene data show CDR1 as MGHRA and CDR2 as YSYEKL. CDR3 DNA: TGCGCCAGCAGCCAAGTGACTAGCGGGATTAGAAGAGATACGCAGTATTTT. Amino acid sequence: CASSQVTSGIRRDTQYF.

CDR3 loop: CASSYRGTVYEQYF. DNA for the CDR3: TGTGCCAGCAGTTATAGGGGGACAGTTTACGAGCAGTACTTC. The chain combines TRBV6-6 with TRBJ2-7; TRBD1 matches at 7 bases. J lost 4 bases, V lost 3 bases, and 6 bases had no gene match. Looked up from germline, CDR1 is MNHNY and CDR2 is SVGAGI (reference sequence). The CDR3 runs 14 residues.

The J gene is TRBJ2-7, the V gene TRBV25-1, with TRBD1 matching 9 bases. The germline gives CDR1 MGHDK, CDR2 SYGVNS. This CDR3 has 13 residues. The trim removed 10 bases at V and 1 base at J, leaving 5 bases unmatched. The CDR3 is CATQQGASYEQYF. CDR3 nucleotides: TGTGCCACTCAACAGGGGGCATCCTACGAGCAGTACTTC.

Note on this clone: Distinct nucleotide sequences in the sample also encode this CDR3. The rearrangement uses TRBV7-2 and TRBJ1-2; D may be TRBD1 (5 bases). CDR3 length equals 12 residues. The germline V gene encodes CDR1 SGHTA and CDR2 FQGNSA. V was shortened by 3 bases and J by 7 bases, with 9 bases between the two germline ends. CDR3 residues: CASSLERGGYTF. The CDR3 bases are TGTGCCAGCAGCTTGGAAAGGGGTGGCTACACCTTC. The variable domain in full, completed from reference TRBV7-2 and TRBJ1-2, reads GAGVSQSPSNKVTEKGKDVELRCDPISGHTALYWYRQSLGQGLEFLIYFQGNSAPDKSGLPSDRFSAERTGGSVSTLTIQRTQQEDSAVYLCASSLERGGYTFGSGTRLTVV.

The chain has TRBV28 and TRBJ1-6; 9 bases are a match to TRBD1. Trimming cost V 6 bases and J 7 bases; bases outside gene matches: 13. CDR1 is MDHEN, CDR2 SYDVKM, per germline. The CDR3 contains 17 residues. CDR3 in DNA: TGTGCCAGCAGCCCTCCCGGGACAGGGACGAGGAATTCACCCCTCCACTTT. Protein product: CASSPPGTGTRNSPLHF.

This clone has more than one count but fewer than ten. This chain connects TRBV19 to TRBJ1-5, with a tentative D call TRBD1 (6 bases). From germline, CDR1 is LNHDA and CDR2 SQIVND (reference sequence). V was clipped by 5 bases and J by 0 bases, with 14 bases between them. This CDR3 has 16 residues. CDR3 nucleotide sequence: TGTGCCAGTAGTGCCGGGACACCATATAGCAATCAGCCCCAGCATTTT. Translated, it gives CASSAGTPYSNQPQHF.

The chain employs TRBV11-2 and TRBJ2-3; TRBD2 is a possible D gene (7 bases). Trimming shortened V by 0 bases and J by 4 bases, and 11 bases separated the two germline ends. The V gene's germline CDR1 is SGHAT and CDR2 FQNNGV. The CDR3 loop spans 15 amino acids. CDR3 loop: CASSLDGGAADTQYF. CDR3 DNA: TGTGCCAGCAGCTTAGATGGGGGGGCCGCAGATACGCAGTATTTT. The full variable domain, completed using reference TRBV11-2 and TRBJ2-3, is EAGVAQSPRYKIIEKRQSVAFWCNPISGHATLYWYQQILGQGPKLLIQFQNNGVVDDSQLPKDRFSAERLKGVDSTLKIQPAKLEDSAVYLCASSLDGGAADTQYFGPGTRLTVL.

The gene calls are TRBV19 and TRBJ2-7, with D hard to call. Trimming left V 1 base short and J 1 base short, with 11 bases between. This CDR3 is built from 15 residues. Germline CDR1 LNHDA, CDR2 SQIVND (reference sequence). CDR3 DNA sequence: TGTGCCAGTAGTATAGCCCCGGGCCGTTCCTACGAGCAGTACTTC. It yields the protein CASSIAPGRSYEQYF.

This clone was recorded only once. The CDR3 here is CASSEGQGGPRGYTF. The CDR3, as DNA: TGTGCCAGCAGTGAAGGACAGGGAGGCCCTAGGGGCTACACCTTC. The J gene is TRBJ1-2, the V gene TRBV6-1, with TRBD1 matching over 7 bases. V was clipped by 1 base and J by 8 bases; unmatched bases: 10. The germline CDR1 and CDR2 sequences are MNHNS and SASEGT. The CDR3 extends over 15 amino acids.

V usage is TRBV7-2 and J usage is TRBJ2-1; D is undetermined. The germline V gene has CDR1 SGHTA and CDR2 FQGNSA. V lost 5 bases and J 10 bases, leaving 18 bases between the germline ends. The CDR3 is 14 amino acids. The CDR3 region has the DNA TGTGCCAGCAGCCCCGAGAGGCGGATCGGGGAGCAGTTCTTC. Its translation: CASSPERRIGEQFF.

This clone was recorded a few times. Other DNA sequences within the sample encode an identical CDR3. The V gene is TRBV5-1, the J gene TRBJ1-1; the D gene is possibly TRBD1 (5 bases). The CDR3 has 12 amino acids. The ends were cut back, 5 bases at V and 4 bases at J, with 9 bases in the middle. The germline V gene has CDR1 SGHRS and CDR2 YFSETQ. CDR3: CASSFDSTEAFF. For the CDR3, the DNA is TGCGCCAGCAGTTTTGACAGCACTGAAGCTTTCTTT. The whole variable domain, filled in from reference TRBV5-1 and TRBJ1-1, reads KAGVTQTPRYLIKTRGQQVTLSCSPISGHRSVSWYQQTPGQGLQFLFEYFSETQRNKGNFPGRFSGRQFSNSRSEMNVSTLELGDSALYLCASSFDSTEAFFGQGTRLTVV.

CDR3: CASRPPGTWGSGYTF. The CDR3 DNA sequence: TGTGCCAGCAGGCCCCCGGGGACCTGGGGATCTGGCTACACCTTC. The V gene is TRBV11-2, the J gene TRBJ1-2; a possible D gene is TRBD1 (5 bases). The CDR3 covers 15 residues. Trimming removed 6 bases from V and 7 bases from J, with 21 bases in between. Germline lookup yields CDR1 SGHAT and CDR2 FQNNGV.

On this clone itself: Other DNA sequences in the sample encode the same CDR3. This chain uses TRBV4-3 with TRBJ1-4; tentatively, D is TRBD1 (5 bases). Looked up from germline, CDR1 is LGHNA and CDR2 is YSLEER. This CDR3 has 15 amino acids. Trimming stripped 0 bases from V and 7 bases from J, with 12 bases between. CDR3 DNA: TGCGCCAGCAGCCAAGAGGGCGGGGGGGGTGAAAAACTGTTTTTT. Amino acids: CASSQEGGGGEKLFF.

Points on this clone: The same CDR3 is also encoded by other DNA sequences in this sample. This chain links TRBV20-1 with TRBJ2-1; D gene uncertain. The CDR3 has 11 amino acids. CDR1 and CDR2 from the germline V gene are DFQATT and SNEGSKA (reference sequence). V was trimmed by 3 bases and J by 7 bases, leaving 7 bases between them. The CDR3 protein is CSASSPNEQFF. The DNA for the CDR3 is TGCAGTGCTAGCAGCCCGAATGAGCAGTTCTTC.

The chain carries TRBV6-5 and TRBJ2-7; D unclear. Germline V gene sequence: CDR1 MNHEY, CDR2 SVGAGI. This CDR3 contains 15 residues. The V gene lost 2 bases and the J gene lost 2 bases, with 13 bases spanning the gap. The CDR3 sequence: CASSYGGRSTYEQYF. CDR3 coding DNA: TGTGCCAGCAGTTACGGTGGCCGGAGTACCTACGAGCAGTACTTC.

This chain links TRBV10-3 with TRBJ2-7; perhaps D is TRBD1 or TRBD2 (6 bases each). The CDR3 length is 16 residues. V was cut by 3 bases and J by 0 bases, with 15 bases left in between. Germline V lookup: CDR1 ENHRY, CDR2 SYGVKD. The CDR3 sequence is CAISDRGVRDSYEQYF. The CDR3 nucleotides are TGTGCCATCAGTGATAGGGGGGTGCGCGACTCCTACGAGCAGTACTTC.

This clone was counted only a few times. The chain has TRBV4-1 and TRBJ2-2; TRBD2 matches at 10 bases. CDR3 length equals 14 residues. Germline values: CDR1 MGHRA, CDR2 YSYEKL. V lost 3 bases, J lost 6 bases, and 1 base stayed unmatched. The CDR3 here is CASSQGTSAGELFF. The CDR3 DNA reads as TGCGCCAGCAGCCAGGGGACTAGCGCCGGGGAGCTGTTTTTT.

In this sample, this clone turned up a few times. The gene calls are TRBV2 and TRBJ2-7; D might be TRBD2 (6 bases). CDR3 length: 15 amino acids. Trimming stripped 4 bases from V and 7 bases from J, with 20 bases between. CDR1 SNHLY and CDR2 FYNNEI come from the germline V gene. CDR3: CASSGGSPGVGEQYF. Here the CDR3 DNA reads TGTGCCAGCAGTGGGGGTAGCCCGGGAGTCGGAGAGCAGTACTTC.

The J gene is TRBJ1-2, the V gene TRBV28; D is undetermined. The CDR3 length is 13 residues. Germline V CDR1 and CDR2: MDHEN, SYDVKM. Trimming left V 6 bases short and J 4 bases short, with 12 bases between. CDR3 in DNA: TGTGCCAGCAGCCTTGAGTTTGCCTATGGCTACACCTTC. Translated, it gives CASSLEFAYGYTF.

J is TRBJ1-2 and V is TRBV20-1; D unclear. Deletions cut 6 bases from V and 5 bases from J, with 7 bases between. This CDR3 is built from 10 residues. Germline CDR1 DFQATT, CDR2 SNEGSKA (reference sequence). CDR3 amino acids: CSASQYGYTF. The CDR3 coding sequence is TGCAGTGCGTCACAATATGGCTACACCTTC.

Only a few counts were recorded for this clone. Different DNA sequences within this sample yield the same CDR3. In DNA, the CDR3 is TGTGCCAGCAGCTTACTAGCGGCGAACACCGGGGAGCTGTTTTTT. Protein: CASSLLAANTGELFF. The V call is TRBV7-3, the J call TRBJ2-2, with 7 bases identical to TRBD2. The CDR3 totals 15 residues. Trimming removed 2 bases from V and 0 bases from J; junction bases left unmatched: 0. The germline V gene has CDR1 SGHTA and CDR2 FQGTGA.

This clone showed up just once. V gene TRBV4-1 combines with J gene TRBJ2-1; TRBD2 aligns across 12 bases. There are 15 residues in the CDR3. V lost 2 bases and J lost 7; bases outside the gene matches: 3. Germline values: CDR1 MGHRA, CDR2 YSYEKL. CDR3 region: CASSQLAGGPNEQFF. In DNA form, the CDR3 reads TGCGCCAGCAGCCAACTAGCGGGAGGGCCTAATGAGCAGTTCTTC.

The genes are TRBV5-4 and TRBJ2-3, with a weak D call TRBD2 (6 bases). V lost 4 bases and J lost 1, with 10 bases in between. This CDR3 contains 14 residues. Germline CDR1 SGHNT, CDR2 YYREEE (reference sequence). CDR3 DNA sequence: TGTGCCAGCAGCCCGGGACTTCGCACAGATACGCAGTATTTT. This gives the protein CASSPGLRTDTQYF.

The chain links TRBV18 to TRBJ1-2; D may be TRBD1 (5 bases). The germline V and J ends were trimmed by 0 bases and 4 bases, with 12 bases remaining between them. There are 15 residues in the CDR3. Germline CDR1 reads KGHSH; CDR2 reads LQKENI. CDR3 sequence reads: CASSPPFPGAYGYTF. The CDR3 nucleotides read TGTGCCAGCTCACCACCGTTCCCTGGGGCCTATGGCTACACCTTC.

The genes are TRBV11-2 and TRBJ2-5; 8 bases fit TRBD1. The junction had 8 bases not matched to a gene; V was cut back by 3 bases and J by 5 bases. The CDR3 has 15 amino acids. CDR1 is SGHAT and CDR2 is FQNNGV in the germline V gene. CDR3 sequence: CASSLNQGAFETQYF. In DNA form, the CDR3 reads TGTGCCAGCAGCTTGAATCAGGGGGCCTTTGAGACCCAGTACTTC.